This TCR beta chain was found in a study (dated by TCRdb to the mid-2010s). With regard to the full study: The study tested whether tumor-infiltrating Tregs in breast cancer are recruited from blood Tregs or converted in situ from other CD4+ T cell subsets. What the authors observed across the whole study: Among 20 to 25 patients, about 13% of tumor Treg TRBV12-4/TRBJ1-2 sequences were shared with naive CD4+ cells, versus under 2.3% with blood Tregs or memory cells. The greatest overlap of tumor-infiltrating Treg TCR alpha and beta sequences was observed with tumor naive CD4+ T cells, followed by blood naive CD4+ T cells. Rather than covering whole repertoires, validation in the larger cohort was restricted to a single TCR beta V-J rearrangement. Tumor memory CD4+ T cell TCR gene usage clustered with blood and lymph node memory CD4+ cells and lymph node naive CD4+ cells.

The memory CD4+ T cell population was isolated based on a CD4+CD45RO+CD25- phenotype. A larger group of about two dozen breast cancer patients was studied by sequencing a single TRBV12-4/TRBJ1-2 rearrangement in tumor Tregs and blood Treg, naive and memory CD4+ cells. Ficoll density gradient centrifugation was used to isolate mononuclear cells from either lymph nodes or roughly 46 ml of peripheral blood. FACS confirmed that the sorted cell populations were more than 90% pure. This clonotype is termed large (0.1 to 1%). No antigen is known for it. Base-call qualities are not available, and no considerably larger clone is one nucleotide away. Including the terminal cysteine and phenylalanine, the CDR3 comprises 13 residues. Here the CDR3 DNA is all that survives: 39 bases in frame from base 1. Trimming costs V 2 bases and J 0 bases, and their ends lie 4 bases apart. The library was generated by multiplex PCR. The sequencing machine was an Ion Torrent PGM. For the approximately 25-patient analysis, adaptor-ligated barcode primers were used to amplify TRBV12-4/TRBJ1-2 clonotypes. The Ion Personal Genome Machine system was used to sequence the TRBV12-4/TRBJ1-2 amplicons from the 23-patient cohort. For the original study's pipeline: For each of nine subset-tissue groups, sequencing data from the five patients were pooled, and the groups were then compared using unsupervised clustering of TCR gene usage. The Morisita-Horn index was used to calculate repertoire similarity, with shared sequences weighted by how much each contributed to each repertoire. TCRdb ran its own pipeline on the public reads, namely fastp trimming at Q25 and MiXCR clone calling, and kept in-frame beta chains. Records with the same CDR3 protein are collapsed into one entry carrying the most frequent genes and DNA. V and J calls and clone size were set by TCRdb, not the authors. The sample table contains around 1,300 distinct CDR3 sequences; only one count was recorded for about 20% of them. The ten largest clones take up approximately 10% of the sample.

The chain is made from TRBV12-3 or TRBV12-4 and TRBJ1-2; too little of a D gene remains to name it. The receptor was derived from a female donor with breast cancer. The sequenced sample was memory CD4+ T cells sorted from blood. Interpreted using the paper, the cell subset or site label stands for: memory CD4+ T cells, CD4+CD45RO+CD25-. At the DNA level, the sequence is TGTGCCAGCAGTTTATTGCCTAACTATGGCTACACCTTC. This encodes CASSLLPNYGYTF.